The entry that follows covers one TCR beta chain sequence. A much larger clone differs by one base, so this may be a read error. The data derive from a study of blood T cells in healthy people across ages. On the study more broadly: About one barcoded beta molecule per two T cells came from capture by template switching.

Next came a second PCR, run for about 7 to 12 cycles, which used a sample-barcoded 5' primer along with a J-beta primer mix. Unique molecular identifiers of 12 random nucleotides labeled each cDNA. TCRdb re-analysed the 5' RACE reads in MiXCR, keeping a single row per CDR3 protein. The table has about 640,000 distinct CDR3 sequences, approximately 30% seen once. Donors gave around 9.8 milliliters of peripheral blood apiece. Trimming took 4 bases from V and 13 from J, leaving 14 bases between them. CDR3 length equals 12 residues. The clonotype was recovered from an elderly woman in good health. The genes are TRBV12-3 or TRBV12-4 and TRBJ2-1; D remains unclear. Input material: blood. The CDR3 DNA is TGTGCCAGCAGTTCAAAATCGTCCTCCCAGTTCTTC. Translated: CASSSKSSSQFF.